Reported below is one TCR beta chain. The data belong to a study of blood T cell repertoires in COVID-19. For the study at large: Sites across the United States, Italy and Spain contributed samples from acute and convalescent COVID-19. Sources were T cells, B-cell-depleted T cells, or PBMCs; the material itself was cDNA or gDNA.

As handled by the study authors: Estimation of nucleated cell counts was performed using reference gene primer amplification. Assay: immunoSEQ multiplex PCR; the TCRdb copy retains only in-frame clones and omits some. V, J and clone size are taken as reported in that table, and D and trimming were inferred from the DNA itself. The data show around 19,000 clones, more than 90% seen once. Germline values: CDR1 SGHRS, CDR2 YFSETQ. The CDR3 is 15 residues long. V was cut by 1 base and J by 0 bases, with 7 bases left in between. Specimen: peripheral blood. This sequence joins TRBV5-1 and TRBJ1-4, with a weak D call TRBD1 (5 bases). The sequence came from a man between 70 and 80 years old with active COVID-19. The CDR3 DNA reads as TGCGCCAGCAGCTTGATGACAGCAACTAATGAAAAACTGTTTTTT. Encoded protein: CASSLMTATNEKLFF.